The present TCR beta chain was sequenced within a study of long-term antiretroviral therapy in people with HIV. Study-wide background: Specimens dating back about a decade before the 2015 immediate-ART recommendation are the oldest included.

With survey level as its setting, the immunoSEQ assay was v3.0. A target of about 40,000-55,000 T-cell genomes per sample was set for sequencing. Data came from immunoSEQ multiplex PCR; TCRdb stores just in-frame clones and leaves some out. Among more than 20,000 clones, around 77% were seen once, and the ten largest hold 12%. V lost 3 bases, J lost 4 bases, and 11 bases lay in between. Germline V gives CDR1 SGHNT, CDR2 YYREEE (reference sequence). The CDR3 extends over 14 amino acids. There were roughly 0.9-11 million cryopreserved PBMC in the samples before DNA extraction. The clonotype originates from a woman aged 40 to 50 with HIV. The chain couples TRBV5-4 to TRBJ2-1; D perhaps matches TRBD2 (6 bases). Sequenced here: unsorted PBMCs, sampled around 1.8 years before starting antiretroviral therapy. The CDR3 DNA reads as TGTGCCAGCAGCTCCGGGACTGATTACAATGAGCAGTTCTTC. Encoded protein: CASSSGTDYNEQFF.